Presented here are 27 T cell receptor beta chains from one specimen sequenced in a study of glioma-infiltrating T cells after dendritic cell vaccination (dated by TCRdb to the mid-2010s). The library was prepared using the immunoSEQ multiplex PCR assay. Entries here come from immuneACCESS through TCRdb and include only in-frame sequences with V and J called. Some clones fail to appear in such tables; in the studies checked, an unresolved V gene covers under half of the shortfall, and the cause of the remainder is unknown. This sample lists approximately 90,000 clones; under 90% were detected once. Roughly 2.9% of the sample rests with the top ten. The starting material was blood, obtained before dendritic cell vaccination. Receptors originate from a human donor with glioblastoma.

The gene calls are TRBV10-1 and TRBJ2-3; TRBD2 aligns across 12 bases. The V segment lost 4 bases and the J segment 5 bases; nucleotides outside the gene matches: 4. The CDR3 spans 15 residues. Germline V CDR1 and CDR2: WNHNN, SYGVQD (reference sequence). The CDR3, as DNA: TGCGCCAGCAGTGGACTAGCGGGAGTCGGAGATACGCAGTATTTT. Its translation is CASSGLAGVGDTQYF.

The genes are TRBV4-1 and TRBJ2-7; 8 positions match TRBD1. Germline V CDR1 and CDR2: MGHRA, YSYEKL. The CDR3 runs 15 residues. The J segment lost 6 bases and the V segment lost 1 base, leaving 8 bases of the junction unmatched. CDR3: CASSQGPGQVIEQYF. As DNA, the CDR3 is TGCGCCAGCAGCCAAGGACCGGGACAGGTAATCGAGCAGTACTTC.

The rearrangement links TRBV11-2 to TRBJ1-2; D is perhaps TRBD1 (5 bases). The CDR3 is made up of 13 amino acids. CDR1 is SGHAT, CDR2 FQNNGV, per germline. V dropped 3 bases and J dropped 7 bases, with 12 bases sitting between them. The CDR3 loop is CASSLVRVGGYTF. DNA for the CDR3: TGTGCCAGCAGCTTGGTCAGGGTTGGTGGCTACACCTTC.

The chain carries TRBV9 and TRBJ2-3; TRBD1 agrees at 12 bases. Looked up from germline, CDR1 is SGDLS and CDR2 is YYNGEE. CDR3 length: 16 amino acids. J was trimmed by 7 bases and V by 0 bases; bases with no gene match: 6. The CDR3 region has the DNA TGTGCCAGCAGCGTAGAAGGGACAGGGGGCGCCCATACGCAGTATTTT. Protein sequence: CASSVEGTGGAHTQYF.

The chain is built from TRBV2 and TRBJ1-5; D gene unclear. The CDR3 is 16 residues long. V lost 6 bases, J lost 0 bases, and 15 bases lay in between. Per germline, CDR1 SNHLY and CDR2 FYNNEI. The CDR3 loop reads CASSLSQKYSNQPQHF. Written as DNA, the CDR3 is TGTGCCAGCAGCTTATCACAGAAATATAGCAATCAGCCCCAGCATTTT.

The V and J genes are TRBV6-1 and TRBJ2-7, with 9 bases lining up with TRBD1. Per the germline V gene, CDR1 is MNHNS and CDR2 is SASEGT. The V segment lost 3 bases and the J segment 2 bases; nucleotides outside the gene matches: 5. The CDR3 totals 15 residues. CDR3 sequence: CASSEGDRAAYEQYF. The CDR3 DNA is TGTGCCAGCAGTGAGGGGGACAGGGCCGCCTACGAGCAGTACTTC.

The chain uses TRBV6-5 and TRBJ1-2; maybe TRBD1 (5 bases). In germline, CDR1 is MNHEY, CDR2 SVGAGI. V dropped 7 bases and J dropped 3 bases, with 12 bases sitting between them. The CDR3 runs to 13 residues. The CDR3 loop is CASKRGVDYGYTF. The CDR3 DNA reads as TGTGCCAGCAAACGGGGGGTGGACTATGGCTACACCTTC.

This clone has only one observation. The chain uses TRBV2 and TRBJ1-5, with TRBD1 as a possible D gene (6 bases). CDR3 size: 14 residues. V was shortened by 5 bases and J by 2 bases, with 10 bases between the two germline ends. Germline loops: CDR1 SNHLY, CDR2 FYNNEI. The CDR3 sequence: CASSSGVGNQPQHF. In DNA, the CDR3 is TGTGCCAGCAGTTCAGGGGTGGGCAATCAGCCCCAGCATTTT.

The genes are TRBV7-2 and TRBJ2-1, with 10 bases matching TRBD1. The trim removed 5 bases at V and 5 bases at J, leaving 6 bases unmatched. This CDR3 comprises 15 residues. Germline V gene lookup returns CDR1 SGHTA and CDR2 FQGNSA. Written as DNA, the CDR3 is TGTGCCAGCAGCCCCGGGACAGGGGTTAACAATGAGCAGTTCTTC. Translation gives CASSPGTGVNNEQFF.

The chain uses TRBV19 and TRBJ1-5, with D maybe TRBD1 (5 bases). The CDR3 has 15 amino acids. Trimming took 3 bases from V and 6 from J, leaving 15 bases between them. Per germline, CDR1 LNHDA and CDR2 SQIVND (reference sequence). CDR3 amino acids: CASSINPGGTQPQHF. CDR3 nucleotides: TGTGCCAGTAGTATTAACCCCGGGGGTACTCAGCCCCAGCATTTT. Drawing the rest from reference TRBV19 and TRBJ1-5, the complete variable domain is DGGITQSPKYLFRKEGQNVTLSCEQNLNHDAMYWYRQDPGQGLRLIYYSQIVNDFQKGDIAEGYSVSREKKESFPLTVTSAQKNPTAFYLCASSINPGGTQPQHFGDGTRLSIL.

V is TRBV4-1 and J is TRBJ2-7; 7 bases agree with TRBD1. The CDR3 totals 15 residues. V shed 4 bases and J 6 bases; nucleotides not matched to a gene: 12. Germline V CDR1 and CDR2: MGHRA, YSYEKL. The CDR3 reads CASSPTARTGSEQYF. The CDR3 DNA is TGCGCCAGCAGCCCCACGGCCCGGACAGGTTCCGAGCAGTACTTC.

The rearrangement uses TRBV18 and TRBJ2-7; 7 bases fit TRBD2. J gave up 2 bases and V 6 bases, and 10 bases lay outside the gene matches. This CDR3 region has 15 residues. Germline V lookup: CDR1 KGHSH, CDR2 LQKENI. The CDR3 DNA reads as TGTGCCAGCTCCGGGAACGGTGCGGGAGCCTACGAGCAGTACTTC. Encoded protein: CASSGNGAGAYEQYF.

This clone showed up just a few times. The chain couples TRBV5-1 to TRBJ2-2; 7 bases align to TRBD1. The germline V gene has CDR1 SGHRS and CDR2 YFSETQ. The CDR3 loop spans 14 amino acids. The ends lost 5 bases at V and 6 bases at J; junction bases unmatched: 7. CDR3 sequence reads: CASRDRTGAGELFF. The CDR3 DNA follows: TGCGCCAGCAGAGATCGTACAGGGGCCGGGGAGCTGTTTTTT.

The CDR3, as DNA: TGCGCCAGCAGCCAAGATCTTCTAGACGAGCAGTACTTC. It codes for CASSQDLLDEQYF. The rearrangement uses TRBV4-3 and TRBJ2-7; D call uncertain. Germline CDR1 and CDR2: LGHNA and YSLEER. V lost 0 bases and J lost 5, with 8 bases in between. The CDR3 extends over 13 amino acids.

This clone was detected only a few times. The rearrangement links TRBV7-8 to TRBJ2-7; 8 nucleotides match TRBD1. V lost 2 bases and J lost 6; bases outside the gene matches: 3. The CDR3 has 13 residues. The V gene's germline CDR1 is SGHVS and CDR2 FQNEAQ. Here the CDR3 reads CASSLRDRREQYF. The CDR3 DNA reads as TGTGCCAGCAGCTTAAGGGACAGGCGCGAGCAGTACTTC.

The chain combines TRBV5-6 with TRBJ2-3; possibly TRBD1 for D (5 bases). The CDR3 length is 14 residues. Trimming removed 3 bases from V and 2 bases from J, with 10 bases in between. From germline, CDR1 is SGHDT and CDR2 YYEEEE. The CDR3: CASSWGTSTDTQYF. The CDR3 DNA sequence: TGTGCCAGCAGCTGGGGCACCTCCACAGATACGCAGTATTTT.

This chain joins TRBV7-2 and TRBJ2-2; TRBD2 is a possible D gene (6 bases). Germline V CDR1 and CDR2: SGHTA, FQGNSA. This CDR3 has 15 amino acids. Trimming pared 0 bases from V and 5 bases from J, leaving 10 bases between. CDR3 residues: CASSLAGGVTGELFF. CDR3 in DNA: TGTGCCAGCAGCTTAGCGGGAGGAGTGACCGGGGAGCTGTTTTTT.

V and J are TRBV18 and TRBJ1-1; 7 bases fit TRBD1. Trimming removed 2 bases from V and 3 bases from J; junction bases left unmatched: 12. This CDR3 has 17 residues. Germline V lookup: CDR1 KGHSH, CDR2 LQKENI. CDR3 sequence reads: CASSPSVPSQGDTEAFF. The CDR3 DNA follows: TGTGCCAGCTCACCATCCGTTCCTTCCCAGGGGGACACTGAAGCTTTCTTT.

J is TRBJ2-2 and V is TRBV6-5; tentative D call: TRBD1 (6 bases). Germline CDR1 is MNHEY and CDR2 is SVGAGI. This CDR3 region has 16 residues. V was clipped by 0 bases and J by 4 bases, with 12 bases between them. Here the CDR3 reads CASSYSNRVVTGELFF. CDR3 nucleotide sequence: TGTGCCAGCAGTTACTCGAACAGGGTAGTCACCGGGGAGCTGTTTTTT.

The rearrangement joins TRBV4-1 to TRBJ2-7; a weak D match, TRBD1 (6 bases). The CDR3 is made up of 16 amino acids. With 5 bases removed from V and 3 bases from J, the gap between germline ends came to 20 bases. The germline V gene encodes CDR1 MGHRA and CDR2 YSYEKL. For the CDR3, the DNA is TGCGCCAGCAGCTACGCCGACGGGACACCTCACTACGAGCAGTACTTC. Translation: CASSYADGTPHYEQYF.

CDR3 loop: CASRQAGRIGGYTF. The CDR3 DNA is TGTGCCAGCAGGCAAGCCGGGAGAATTGGGGGCTACACCTTC. The chain is built from TRBV6-1 and TRBJ1-2, with D uncertain. Germline CDR1 and CDR2: MNHNS and SASEGT. V was trimmed by 6 bases and J by 8 bases, leaving 19 bases between them. The CDR3 covers 14 residues.

This clone was picked up a small number of times. This sequence joins TRBV6-1 and TRBJ1-4; 8 bases agree with TRBD1. Germline V gives CDR1 MNHNS, CDR2 SASEGT. V gave up 10 bases and J gave up 0 bases; unmatched junction bases: 4. The CDR3 is 14 amino acids. The CDR3 sequence is CATTGQATNEKLFF. The CDR3 nucleotides read TGTGCCACCACGGGACAGGCAACTAATGAAAAACTGTTTTTT.

This chain connects TRBV5-1 to TRBJ2-4; tentative D call: TRBD2 (5 bases). Germline CDR1 and CDR2: SGHRS and YFSETQ. This CDR3 comprises 18 residues. The V end lost 2 bases, the J end lost 1 base, and 19 bases lay between the germline ends. In DNA form, the CDR3 reads TGCGCCAGCAGCTTATGGACTGCCCCCTCGGGGGCCAAAAACATTCAGTACTTC. Protein product: CASSLWTAPSGAKNIQYF.

This clone was detected only a few times. The rearrangement links TRBV29-1 to TRBJ1-2; no definite D call. Trimming pared 5 bases from V and 5 bases from J, leaving 9 bases between. Germline CDR1 is SQVTM and CDR2 is ANQGSEA. The CDR3 covers 11 residues. CDR3 nucleotide sequence: TGCAGCGTTTACGAGATTTATGGCTACACCTTC. It specifies CSVYEIYGYTF.

This clone appeared once. The chain employs TRBV27 and TRBJ2-2, with D possibly being TRBD1 (5 bases). Trimming removed 5 bases at V and 5 bases at J, with 6 bases between. This CDR3 is 12 amino acids long. The germline V gene encodes CDR1 MNHEY and CDR2 SMNVEV (reference sequence). As DNA, the CDR3 is TGTGCCAGCAGTGACAGAACCGGGGAGCTGTTTTTT. Protein product: CASSDRTGELFF.

The J gene is TRBJ1-3, the V gene TRBV19; 9 positions match TRBD1. Germline V gene data show CDR1 as LNHDA and CDR2 as SQIVND (reference sequence). The CDR3 length is 16 residues. The V gene end was trimmed by 7 bases and the J gene end by 2 bases; junction bases not matched to a gene: 9. Here the CDR3 DNA reads TGTGCCAGTAAAAAGGACAGGGGCTCACCTGGAAACACCATATATTTT. Its protein is CASKKDRGSPGNTIYF.

This chain uses TRBV6-6 with TRBJ1-1; no firm D call. The CDR3 loop spans 14 amino acids. Trimming left V 4 bases short and J 0 bases short, with 9 bases between. From germline, CDR1 is MNHNY and CDR2 SVGAGI (reference sequence). In DNA, the CDR3 is TGTGCCAGCAGTTCCACCGCTATGAACACTGAAGCTTTCTTT. Translated, it gives CASSSTAMNTEAFF.